The clone carrying this T cell receptor (beta chain) was counted many times. Its target is unknown. TCRdb itself ran the 5' RACE reads through MiXCR, one entry per CDR3 protein. The table records about 810,000 distinct CDR3 sequences, more than 9% of them present only once. These data belong to a study of identical twins. Findings and limits, study-wide: Models, which agreed with sharing between unrelated individuals, nonetheless underestimated the out-of-frame TCR alpha sharing seen in monozygotic twins.

Another study also made use of these data, one on yellow fever vaccine responses in identical twins.

The source of this sequence is a woman under 30 in good health. Sequences were obtained from PBMCs.

The CDR3 sequence: CASSLGSSGIPDTQYF. The DNA of the CDR3 is TGCGCCAGCAGCTTGGGCTCTAGCGGGATCCCAGATACGCAGTATTTT. The genes are TRBV5-1 and TRBJ2-3; 9 bases line up with TRBD2. The CDR3 extends over 16 amino acids. Germline V lookup: CDR1 SGHRS, CDR2 YFSETQ. With 0 bases clipped from V and 4 bases from J, the junction kept 6 bases outside the gene matches.